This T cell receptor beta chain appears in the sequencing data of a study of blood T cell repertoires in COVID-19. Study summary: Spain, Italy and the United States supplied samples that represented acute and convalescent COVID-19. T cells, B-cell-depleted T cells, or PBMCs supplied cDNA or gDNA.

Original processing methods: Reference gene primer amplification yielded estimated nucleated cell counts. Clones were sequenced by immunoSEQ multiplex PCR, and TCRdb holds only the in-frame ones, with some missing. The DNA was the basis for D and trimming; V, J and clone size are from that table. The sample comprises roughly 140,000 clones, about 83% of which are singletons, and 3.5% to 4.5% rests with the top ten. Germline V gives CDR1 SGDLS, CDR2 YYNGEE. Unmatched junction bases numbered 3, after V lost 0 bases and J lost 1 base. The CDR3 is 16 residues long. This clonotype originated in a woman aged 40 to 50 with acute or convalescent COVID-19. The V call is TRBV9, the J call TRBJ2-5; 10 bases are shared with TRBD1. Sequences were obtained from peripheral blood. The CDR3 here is CASSVEWTGGQETQYF. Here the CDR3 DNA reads TGTGCCAGCAGCGTAGAGTGGACAGGGGGCCAAGAGACCCAGTACTTC.